A selection of T cell receptor beta chains follows, all from one sample in a study of shared clonotypes between healthy human individuals. Clones were sequenced by immunoSEQ multiplex PCR, and TCRdb holds only the in-frame ones, with some missing. Here the sample spans around 2,000,000 clones, roughly 96% being singletons. Sequenced: naive CD4+ T cells sorted from blood. The receptors come from a man between 18 and 29 years old in good health. Each CDR3 is given without its conserved first and last residue.

v_gene,j_gene,CDR3aa
TRBV28,TRBJ1-4,ASSPDRGEKLF
TRBV7-2,TRBJ2-3,ASSLSSGATDTQY
TRBV15,TRBJ1-4,ATSRDIGDGEKLF
TRBV7-2,TRBJ2-2,ASTPGVVANTGELF
TRBV4-3,TRBJ2-1,ASSQTWGTSFNNEQF
TRBV15,TRBJ2-5,ATSPGLAGVRMETQY
TRBV6-1,TRBJ2-7,ASSEYEQY
TRBV9,TRBJ1-3,ASSVDFSGNTIY
TRBV6-6,TRBJ2-1,ASTSRWGYNEQF
TRBV30,TRBJ2-1,AWSVPRLANNEQF
TRBV29-1,TRBJ2-7,SVRQGAPGEQY
TRBV7-9,TRBJ2-7,ASSPSQTGTRTYEQY
TRBV20-1,TRBJ2-3,SATKLDTQY